The source of this T cell receptor (beta chain) is a study of cytomegalovirus exposure and HLA in healthy donors. Findings and caveats of the study: As a later analysis revealed, most CMV-associated TCR beta chains appeared HLA-restricted.

On this clone: Its antigen is not known.

The PCR ran on 60 Vbeta and 13 Jbeta primers. Assay: immunoSEQ multiplex PCR; the TCRdb copy retains only in-frame clones and omits some. The sample has 70,000 to 100,000 clones, around 80% seen once. V trimming: 8 bases; J trimming: 2 bases; junction bases outside the gene matches: 3. This CDR3 contains 13 residues. CDR1 MNHNS and CDR2 SASEGT come from the germline V gene. This receptor was obtained from a young man in good health and CMV-seronegative. Input material: PBMCs. This chain joins TRBV6-1 and TRBJ1-3, with 7 bases lining up with TRBD1. In DNA, the CDR3 is TGTGCCAGCGAGACAGGGACTGGAAACACCATATATTTT. It is translated as CASETGTGNTIYF.